The 21 T cell receptor beta chains given below trace back to one sample, sequenced in a study of CD8 T cells in Susac syndrome. Random hexamers were used to reverse transcribe an amount of about 0.5 to 1 ug RNA. TCRdb independently ran MiXCR on the immunoSEQ multiplex PCR reads; one entry per CDR3 protein. Among about 200,000 distinct CDR3 sequences, nearly 95% were seen once, and the ten largest hold about 0.096%. The sample comprised CD4+ T cells from PBMCs. These receptors all stem from a human donor with multiple sclerosis.

The chain combines TRBV10-3 with TRBJ2-5, with D possibly called TRBD1 or TRBD2 (5 bases each). The CDR3 spans 14 residues. Germline-derived CDR1 and CDR2 are ENHRY and SYGVKD. V dropped 3 bases and J dropped 1 base, with 9 bases sitting between them. The CDR3 region is CAISDERGQETQYF. The CDR3, as DNA: TGTGCCATCAGTGATGAGAGGGGCCAAGAGACCCAGTACTTC.

The chain has TRBV18 and TRBJ2-1; 11 bases are shared with TRBD1. CDR3 length: 17 residues. The V gene's germline CDR1 is KGHSH and CDR2 LQKENI. V lost 1 base, J lost 4 bases, and 6 bases stayed unmatched. CDR3 sequence reads: CASSPREGQGGYNEQFF. The DNA of the CDR3 is TGTGCCAGCTCACCACGCGAGGGACAGGGGGGGTACAATGAGCAGTTCTTC. Based on the CDR3 plus reference TRBV18 and TRBJ2-1, the full variable domain is NAGVMQNPRHLVRRRGQEARLRCSPMKGHSHVYWYRQLPEEGLKFMVYLQKENIIDESGMPKERFSAEFPKEGPSILRIQQVVRGDSAAYFCASSPREGQGGYNEQFFGPGTRLTVL.

The V and J genes are TRBV5-1 and TRBJ2-1; 7 bases are a match to TRBD2. The ends lost 0 bases at V and 9 bases at J; junction bases unmatched: 3. The CDR3 spans 13 residues. CDR1 and CDR2 (germline): SGHRS, YFSETQ. The CDR3 reads CASSLAERGEQFF. For the CDR3, the DNA is TGCGCCAGCAGCTTGGCCGAGCGGGGTGAGCAGTTCTTC.

In this sample, this clonotype turned up once. The chain couples TRBV20-1 to TRBJ2-3; 11 bases are a match to TRBD2. V was clipped by 7 bases and J by 4 bases; unmatched bases: 7. Germline-derived CDR1 and CDR2 are DFQATT and SNEGSKA (reference sequence). The CDR3 contains 14 residues. This CDR3 is CSGETSGAADTQYF. In nucleotides, the CDR3 is TGCAGTGGAGAGACTAGCGGGGCTGCAGATACGCAGTATTTT.

V gene TRBV7-9 combines with J gene TRBJ2-1; D gene ambiguous. V was shortened by 4 bases and J by 0 bases, with 13 bases between the two germline ends. The CDR3 is 16 residues long. The V gene's germline CDR1 is SEHNR and CDR2 FQNEAQ (reference sequence). In nucleotides, the CDR3 is TGTGCCAGCAGCTGGGCCCCCCTTAGCTCCTACAATGAGCAGTTCTTC. The encoded protein is CASSWAPLSSYNEQFF.

This rearrangement joins TRBV24-1 to TRBJ1-5, with a weak D call TRBD1 (5 bases). This CDR3 is built from 13 residues. V shed 5 bases and J shed 2 bases, with 6 bases lying between them. The germline V gene encodes CDR1 KGHDR and CDR2 SFDVKD. CDR3 DNA sequence: TGTGCCACCAGTGGAGGGGGCAATCAGCCCCAGCATTTT. This sequence encodes CATSGGGNQPQHF.

CDR3 in DNA: TGTGCCTGGAGATCCGTTGTTCCAGATACGCAGTATTTT. Protein sequence: CAWRSVVPDTQYF. This chain connects TRBV30 to TRBJ2-3; D call uncertain. The germline V gene has CDR1 GTSNPN and CDR2 SVGIG (reference sequence). The V end was cut by 3 bases, the J end by 4 bases, with 11 bases between. CDR3 length: 13 amino acids.

The J gene is TRBJ2-5, the V gene TRBV20-1; D is possibly TRBD1 (6 bases). CDR1 is DFQATT, CDR2 SNEGSKA, per germline (reference sequence). The CDR3 sequence is 14 residues long. Trimming removed 7 bases from V and 5 bases from J, with 20 bases in between. The CDR3 reads CSVPRDTRGETQYF. The CDR3 coding sequence is TGCAGTGTTCCTCGGGACACTAGAGGGGAGACCCAGTACTTC.

The chain links TRBV24-1 to TRBJ2-1, with D unresolved. The germline gives CDR1 KGHDR, CDR2 SFDVKD. The CDR3 is 15 amino acids. V lost 1 base to trimming and J lost 6 bases, with 12 bases between them. CDR3 DNA sequence: TGTGCCACCAGTGATTTAAGGGCGAGCCTCAATGAGCAGTTCTTC. Its protein is CATSDLRASLNEQFF.

This sequence joins TRBV30 and TRBJ2-1; 7 positions agree with TRBD2. The CDR3 covers 16 residues. Losses at the gene ends were 2 bases for V and 3 bases for J; bases not matched to a gene: 10. The germline V gene encodes CDR1 GTSNPN and CDR2 SVGIG (reference sequence). CDR3 in DNA: TGTGCCTGGAGTTCGACCGGACTAGGAAACTACAATGAGCAGTTCTTC. Its translation is CAWSSTGLGNYNEQFF.

This clonotype came up once. The DNA of the CDR3 is TGTGCCAGCACCCTCGACAGACCAAACATTCAGTACTTC. Translating it yields CASTLDRPNIQYF. The V gene is TRBV12-3 or TRBV12-4, the J gene TRBJ2-4; a possible D gene is TRBD1 (5 bases). V gave up 7 bases and J gave up 6 bases, with 13 bases separating them. This CDR3 region has 13 residues.

The chain uses TRBV30 and TRBJ1-1; D might be TRBD1 (6 bases). Germline V gene sequence: CDR1 GTSNPN, CDR2 SVGIG (reference sequence). Trimming took 4 bases from V and 0 from J, leaving 12 bases between them. This CDR3 region has 14 residues. Here the CDR3 reads CAWTPQGLNTEAFF. As DNA, the CDR3 is TGTGCCTGGACCCCACAGGGCCTGAACACTGAAGCTTTCTTT.

This chain joins TRBV27 and TRBJ1-2; 7 bases are a match to TRBD1. Unmatched junction bases numbered 4, after V lost 6 bases and J lost 3 bases. Germline CDR1 reads MNHEY; CDR2 reads SMNVEV (reference sequence). This CDR3 spans 13 amino acids. This CDR3 is CASSRGTDYGYTF. The CDR3 DNA sequence: TGTGCCAGCAGCCGTGGGACAGACTATGGCTACACCTTC.

CDR3 nucleotides: TGCAGTGCTAGACCCAGGACTAGCGGGATGACCTACGAGCAGTACTTC. It encodes CSARPRTSGMTYEQYF. The V gene is TRBV20-1, the J gene TRBJ2-7; TRBD2 aligns across 12 bases. This CDR3 contains 16 residues. V lost 2 bases to trimming and J lost 2 bases; unmatched junction nucleotides: 7. The germline V gene encodes CDR1 DFQATT and CDR2 SNEGSKA (reference sequence).

V gene TRBV4-1 combines with J gene TRBJ2-7; TRBD1 aligns across 7 bases. Germline-derived CDR1 and CDR2 are MGHRA and YSYEKL. This CDR3 contains 14 residues. J was trimmed by 4 bases and V by 0 bases; bases with no gene match: 3. The CDR3 loop reads CASSQDPGGYEQYF. CDR3 DNA: TGCGCCAGCAGCCAAGACCCAGGGGGATACGAGCAGTACTTC.

CDR3 residues: CSARKYVGSSYNEQFF. CDR3 DNA: TGCAGTGCTAGGAAGTATGTCGGAAGCTCCTACAATGAGCAGTTCTTC. The chain has TRBV20-1 and TRBJ2-1; D gene uncertain. CDR3 length equals 16 residues. Germline loops: CDR1 DFQATT, CDR2 SNEGSKA (reference sequence). V was trimmed by 3 bases and J by 0 bases, leaving 15 bases between them.

This chain links TRBV4-2 with TRBJ2-7, with D possibly called TRBD1 or TRBD2 (5 bases each). Germline V gives CDR1 LGHNA, CDR2 YNFKEQ. V gave up 2 bases and J gave up 1 base, with 21 bases separating them. This CDR3 comprises 18 residues. DNA for the CDR3: TGTGCCAGCAGCCAATGGTTTCCCGGGACCGACAATTCCTACGAGCAGTACTTC. Its translation is CASSQWFPGTDNSYEQYF.

The V gene is TRBV20-1, the J gene TRBJ2-7, with 10 bases lining up with TRBD2. V shed 4 bases and J 5 bases; nucleotides not matched to a gene: 8. Germline CDR1 and CDR2: DFQATT and SNEGSKA (reference sequence). The CDR3 sequence is 14 residues long. CDR3 protein: CSAIKTSGVHEQYF. The CDR3 coding sequence is TGCAGTGCTATCAAAACTAGCGGGGTCCACGAGCAGTACTTC.

V is TRBV5-4 and J is TRBJ2-7; 8 nucleotides line up with TRBD2. The CDR3 runs to 14 residues. Trimming at V came to 8 bases and at J to 4 bases, leaving 11 bases not matched to a gene. Germline V gives CDR1 SGHNT, CDR2 YYREEE (reference sequence). The CDR3 is CARETGTRWYEQYF. The CDR3 bases are TGTGCCAGAGAAACCGGGACTAGGTGGTACGAGCAGTACTTC.

This chain connects TRBV29-1 to TRBJ2-1; D is unclear. This CDR3 has 13 residues. V was clipped by 4 bases and J by 0 bases, with 7 bases between them. Germline V gene data show CDR1 as SQVTM and CDR2 as ANQGSEA. CDR3 nucleotide sequence: TGCAGCGTTGGTTCTATCTCCTACAATGAGCAGTTCTTC. Its protein product is CSVGSISYNEQFF.

The chain joins TRBV3-1 to TRBJ2-3; the D is unclear. Trimming left V 0 bases short and J 7 bases short, with 8 bases between. Germline V CDR1 and CDR2: LGHDT, YNNKEL (reference sequence). The CDR3 is 13 residues long. CDR3 sequence (DNA): TGTGCCAGCAGCCAAGATCTCCGCCATACGCAGTATTTT. This codes for CASSQDLRHTQYF.